The TCR beta chain under discussion was sequenced for a study of blood T cells in healthy people across ages. General study points: Age showed a roughly linear inverse relationship with TCR beta diversity per million T cells.

Of note for this clonotype: Its specificity is not known.

With 6 bases removed from V and 7 bases from J, the gap between germline ends came to 9 bases. This CDR3 region has 11 residues. In germline, CDR1 is MNHEY, CDR2 SVGAGI. Each donor supplied about 9.6 milliliters of peripheral blood. Alongside a J-beta primer mix, a sample-barcoded 5' primer served in a second PCR lasting about 7 to 11 cycles. Every single cDNA molecule received a tag from a template-switch adaptor with 12 random nucleotides. No fewer than 3 million CDR3-containing paired-end reads came from each sample. TCRdb passed the 5' RACE reads through MiXCR, listing each CDR3 protein once. The sample holds about 1.4 million distinct CDR3 sequences, roughly 59% seen once.

The sequence was obtained from a man aged 18 to 30 in good health. The gene calls are TRBV6-5 and TRBJ1-1, with D hard to call. Material for sequencing was blood. DNA for the CDR3: TGTGCCAGCAGGAGTTTGGGTGAAGCTTTCTTT. Its protein product is CASRSLGEAFF.